This T cell receptor beta chain originates from a study of T cells in Graves' hyperthyroidism and ophthalmopathy. Used for diagnoses were clinical symptoms, serum thyroxine and TRAb, thyroid ultrasound and orbital computed tomography. Germline assignment: CDR1 SGHRS and CDR2 YFSETQ. V lost 4 bases to trimming and J lost 3 bases, with 10 bases between them. This CDR3 contains 13 residues. This clonotype was seen only a few times. Template material for amplifying TCR beta CDR3 regions consisted of RNA transcripts. TCR CDR3 regions were first amplified by RT-PCR with HTBI primers. In TCRdb, the multiplex PCR reads were re-called with MiXCR into one record per CDR3 protein. The sample yields 700,000 or so distinct CDR3 sequences, approximately 14% seen once.

The chain has TRBV5-1 and TRBJ2-5, with D maybe TRBD1 (6 bases). The clonotype comes from a woman aged 50 to 60 with Graves' ophthalmopathy. Sequenced input: blood. The CDR3 bases are TGCGCCAGCAGCACAGGGACAAAAGAGACCCAGTACTTC. This sequence encodes CASSTGTKETQYF.